One and the same sample provided the 5 T cell receptor beta chains below, sequenced in a study of T-cell memory formation after mild COVID-19. TCRdb re-called the 5' RACE reads with MiXCR, one entry per CDR3 protein. Among roughly 580,000 distinct CDR3 sequences, roughly 18% were seen once, and the ten largest hold approximately 12%. The source material was PBMCs or a T cell subset sorted from them (not recorded which). These receptors were collected from an adult woman who had mild COVID-19 (a few samples of this study predate the infection). Cell type and time point are not known.

The V call is TRBV6-5, the J call TRBJ1-3; TRBD1 is a possible D gene (5 bases). V dropped 4 bases and J dropped 8 bases, with 12 bases sitting between them. The CDR3 contains 13 residues. Germline lookup yields CDR1 MNHEY and CDR2 SVGAGI. For the CDR3, the DNA is TGTGCCAGCAGTTTTGTCCAGGGAGACACCATATATTTT. Its protein product is CASSFVQGDTIYF.

This clonotype was observed many times. The chain joins TRBV7-9 to TRBJ2-7; D is unclear. The CDR3 sequence is 16 residues long. Trimming removed 1 base from V and 3 bases from J, with 16 bases in between. Germline loops: CDR1 SEHNR, CDR2 FQNEAQ (reference sequence). The CDR3, as DNA: TGTGCCAGCAGCTTAGAGGTGTCTACACTTAACTACGAGCAGTACTTC. Translated, it gives CASSLEVSTLNYEQYF.

The chain joins TRBV6-6 to TRBJ2-1; possibly TRBD1 or TRBD2 for D (5 bases each). Trimming removed 9 bases at V and 6 bases at J, with 21 bases between. CDR3 length equals 15 residues. In germline, CDR1 is MNHNY, CDR2 SVGAGI (reference sequence). The CDR3, as DNA: TGTGCCAGTCTGCAGTTAGCGCAGGGTGGCAATGAGCAGTTCTTC. Its translation is CASLQLAQGGNEQFF.

The table lists this clonotype with a few counts. This rearrangement joins TRBV5-1 to TRBJ1-2; TRBD1 aligns across 8 bases. Germline lookup yields CDR1 SGHRS and CDR2 YFSETQ. The CDR3 extends over 15 amino acids. The ends lost 6 bases at V and 2 bases at J; junction bases unmatched: 9. The CDR3 sequence: CASTLTGTGNYGYTF. CDR3 nucleotide sequence: TGCGCCAGCACCCTAACCGGGACAGGCAACTATGGCTACACCTTC.

This clonotype has only a few counts. This rearrangement joins TRBV11-3 to TRBJ1-1, with no clear D. The CDR3 runs to 14 residues. V was clipped by 8 bases and J by 5 bases, with 18 bases between them. Per the germline V gene, CDR1 is SGHNT and CDR2 is YENEEA. CDR3 protein: CASGLNDGWTEAFF. CDR3 DNA sequence: TGTGCCAGCGGACTTAACGATGGATGGACTGAAGCTTTCTTT.